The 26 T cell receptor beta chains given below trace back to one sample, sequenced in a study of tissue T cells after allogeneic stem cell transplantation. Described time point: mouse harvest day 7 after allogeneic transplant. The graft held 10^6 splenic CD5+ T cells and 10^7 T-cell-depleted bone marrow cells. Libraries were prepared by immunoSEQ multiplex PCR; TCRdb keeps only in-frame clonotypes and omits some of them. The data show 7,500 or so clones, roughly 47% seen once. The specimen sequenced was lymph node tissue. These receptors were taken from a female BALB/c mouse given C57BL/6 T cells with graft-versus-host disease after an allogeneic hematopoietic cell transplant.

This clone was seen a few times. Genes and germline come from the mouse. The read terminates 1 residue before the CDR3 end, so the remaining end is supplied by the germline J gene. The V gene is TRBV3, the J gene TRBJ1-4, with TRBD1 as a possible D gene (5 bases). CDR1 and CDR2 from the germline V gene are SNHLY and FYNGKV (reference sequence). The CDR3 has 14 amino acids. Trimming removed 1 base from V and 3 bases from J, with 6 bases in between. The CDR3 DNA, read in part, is TGTGCCAGCAGCTTAGTGGGGGCCAACGAAAGATTATTT. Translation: CASSLVGANERLF. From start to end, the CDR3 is CASSLVGANERLFF.

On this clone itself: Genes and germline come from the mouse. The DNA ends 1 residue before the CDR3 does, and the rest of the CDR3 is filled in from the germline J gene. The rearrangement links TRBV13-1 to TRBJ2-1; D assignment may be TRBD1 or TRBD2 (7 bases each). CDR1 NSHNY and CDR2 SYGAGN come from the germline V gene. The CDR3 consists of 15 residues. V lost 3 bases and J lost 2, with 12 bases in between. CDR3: CASSVPGGDYAEQFF. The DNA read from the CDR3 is TGTGCCAGCAGTGTACCAGGGGGGGACTATGCTGAGCAGTTC.

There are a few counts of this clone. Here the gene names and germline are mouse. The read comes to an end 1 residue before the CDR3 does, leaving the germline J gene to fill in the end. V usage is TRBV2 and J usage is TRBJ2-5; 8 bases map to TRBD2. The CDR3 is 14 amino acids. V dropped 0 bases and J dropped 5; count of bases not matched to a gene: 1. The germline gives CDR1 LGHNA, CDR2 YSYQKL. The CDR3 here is CASSQDGGVDTQYF. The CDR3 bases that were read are TGTGCCAGCAGCCAAGATGGGGGGGTAGACACCCAGTAC.

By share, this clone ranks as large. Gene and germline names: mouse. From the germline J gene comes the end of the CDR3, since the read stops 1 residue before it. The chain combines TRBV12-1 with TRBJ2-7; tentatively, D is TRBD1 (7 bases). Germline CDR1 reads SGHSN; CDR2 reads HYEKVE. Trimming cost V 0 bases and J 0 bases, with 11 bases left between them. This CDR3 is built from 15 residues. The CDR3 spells CASSLEGASSYEQYF. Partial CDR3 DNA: TGTGCCAGCTCTCTCGAGGGGGCGAGCTCCTATGAACAGTAC. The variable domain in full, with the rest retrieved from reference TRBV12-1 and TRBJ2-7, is DSGVVQSPRHIIKEKGGRSVLTCIPISGHSNVVWYQQTLGKELKFLIQHYEKVERDKGFLPSRFSVQQFDDYHSEMNMSALELEDSAMYFCASSLEGASSYEQYFGPGTRLTVL.

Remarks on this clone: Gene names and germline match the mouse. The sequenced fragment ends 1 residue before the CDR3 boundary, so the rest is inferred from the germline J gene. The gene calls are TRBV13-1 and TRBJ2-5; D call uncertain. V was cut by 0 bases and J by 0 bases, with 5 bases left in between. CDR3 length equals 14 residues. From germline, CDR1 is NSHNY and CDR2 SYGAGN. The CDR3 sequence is CASSDGGNQDTQYF. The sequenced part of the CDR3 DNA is TGTGCCAGCAGTGATGGGGGTAACCAAGACACCCAGTAC.

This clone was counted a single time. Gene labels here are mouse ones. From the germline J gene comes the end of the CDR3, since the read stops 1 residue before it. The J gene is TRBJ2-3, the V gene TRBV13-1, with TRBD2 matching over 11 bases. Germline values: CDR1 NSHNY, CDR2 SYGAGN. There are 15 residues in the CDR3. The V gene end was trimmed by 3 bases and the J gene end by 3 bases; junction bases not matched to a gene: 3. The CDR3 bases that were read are TGTGCCAGCAGTGGCGGGACTGGGGGAGCAGAAACGCTGTAT. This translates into CASSGGTGGAETLY. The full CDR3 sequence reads CASSGGTGGAETLYF.

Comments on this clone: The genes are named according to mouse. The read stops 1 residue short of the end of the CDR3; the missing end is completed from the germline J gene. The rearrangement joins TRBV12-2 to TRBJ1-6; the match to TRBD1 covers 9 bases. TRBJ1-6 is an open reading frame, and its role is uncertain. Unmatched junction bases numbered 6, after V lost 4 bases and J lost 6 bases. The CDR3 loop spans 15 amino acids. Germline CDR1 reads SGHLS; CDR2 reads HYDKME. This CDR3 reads CASSIGTGINSPLYF. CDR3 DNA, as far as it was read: TGTGCCAGCTCAATCGGGACAGGGATTAATTCGCCCCTCTAC.

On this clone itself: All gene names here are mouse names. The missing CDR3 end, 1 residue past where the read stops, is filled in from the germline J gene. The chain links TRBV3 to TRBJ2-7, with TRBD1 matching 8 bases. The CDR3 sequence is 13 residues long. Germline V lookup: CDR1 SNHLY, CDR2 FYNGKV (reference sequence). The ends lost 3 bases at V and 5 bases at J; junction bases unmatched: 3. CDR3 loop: CASSLDRDHEQYF. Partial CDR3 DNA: TGTGCCAGCAGCTTGGACAGGGACCATGAACAGTAC.

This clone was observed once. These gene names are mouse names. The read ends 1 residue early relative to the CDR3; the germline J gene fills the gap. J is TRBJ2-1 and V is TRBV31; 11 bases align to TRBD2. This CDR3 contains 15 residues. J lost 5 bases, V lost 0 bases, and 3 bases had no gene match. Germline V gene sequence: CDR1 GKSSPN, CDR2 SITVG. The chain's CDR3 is CAWSLGTGGHAEQFF. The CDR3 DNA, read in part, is TGTGCCTGGAGTCTAGGGACTGGGGGTCATGCTGAGCAGTTC. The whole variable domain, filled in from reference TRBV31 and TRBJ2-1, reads AQTIHQWPVAEIKAVGSPLSLGCTIKGKSSPNLYWYWQATGGTLQQLFYSITVGQVESVVQLNLSASRPKDDQFILSTEKLLLSHSGFYLCAWSLGTGGHAEQFFGPGTRLTVL.

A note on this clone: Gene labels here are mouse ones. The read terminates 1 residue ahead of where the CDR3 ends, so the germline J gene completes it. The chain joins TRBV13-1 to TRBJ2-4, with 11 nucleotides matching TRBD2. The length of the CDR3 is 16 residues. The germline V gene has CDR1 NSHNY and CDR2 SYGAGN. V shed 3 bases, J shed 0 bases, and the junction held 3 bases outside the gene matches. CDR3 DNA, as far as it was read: TGTGCCAGCAGTGGGGGACTGGGGGCTAGTCAAAACACCTTGTAC. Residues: CASSGGLGASQNTLY. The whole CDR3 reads CASSGGLGASQNTLYF.

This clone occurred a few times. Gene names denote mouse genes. CDR3 DNA, as far as it was read: TGTGCCTGGAGCCCCCGACAGGCAAACACAGAAGTCTTC. Translated, it gives CAWSPRQANTEVF. The whole CDR3 is CAWSPRQANTEVFF. The chain is built from TRBV31 and TRBJ1-1; TRBD1 is a possible D gene (6 bases). The read ends 1 residue before the CDR3 terminus; that terminus is restored from the germline J gene. The CDR3 is 14 residues long. Deletions cut 3 bases from V and 0 bases from J, with 11 bases between. Germline CDR1 reads GKSSPN; CDR2 reads SITVG.

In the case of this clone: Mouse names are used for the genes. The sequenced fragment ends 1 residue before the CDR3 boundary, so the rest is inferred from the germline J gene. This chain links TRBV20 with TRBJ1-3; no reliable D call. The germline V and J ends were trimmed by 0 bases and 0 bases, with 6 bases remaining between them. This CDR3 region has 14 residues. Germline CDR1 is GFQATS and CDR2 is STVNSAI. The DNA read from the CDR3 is TGTGGTGCTAGGGACAGAAATTCTGGAAATACGCTCTAT. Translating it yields CGARDRNSGNTLY. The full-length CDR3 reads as CGARDRNSGNTLYF.

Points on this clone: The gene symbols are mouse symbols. The CDR3 is CASSPGQTTEVFF. CDR3 DNA, as far as it was read: TGTGCCAGCAGTCCGGGACAAACCACAGAAGTCTTC. This chain links TRBV13-3 with TRBJ1-1; D might be TRBD1 (6 bases). The CDR3 goes on 1 residue after the read ends, and that part is filled in from the germline J gene. The CDR3 is made up of 13 amino acids. Germline loops: CDR1 NNHDY, CDR2 SYVADS. V lost 4 bases and J 4 bases, leaving 11 bases between the germline ends.

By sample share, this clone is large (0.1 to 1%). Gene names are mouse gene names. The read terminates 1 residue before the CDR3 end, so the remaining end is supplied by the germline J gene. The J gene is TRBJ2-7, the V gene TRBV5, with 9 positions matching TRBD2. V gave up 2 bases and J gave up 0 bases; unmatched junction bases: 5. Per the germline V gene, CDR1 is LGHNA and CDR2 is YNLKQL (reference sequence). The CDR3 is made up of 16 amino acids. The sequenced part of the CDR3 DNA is TGTGCCAGCAGCCAATCGGACTGGGGAAGCTCCTATGAACAGTAC. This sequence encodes CASSQSDWGSSYEQY. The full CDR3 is CASSQSDWGSSYEQYF.

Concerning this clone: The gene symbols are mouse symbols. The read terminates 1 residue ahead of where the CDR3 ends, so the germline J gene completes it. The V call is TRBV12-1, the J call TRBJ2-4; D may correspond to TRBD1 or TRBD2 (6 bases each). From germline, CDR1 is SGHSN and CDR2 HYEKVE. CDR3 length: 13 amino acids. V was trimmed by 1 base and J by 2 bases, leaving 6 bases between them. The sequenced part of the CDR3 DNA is TGTGCCAGCTCTCTGGGGGCTCAAAACACCTTGTAC. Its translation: CASSLGAQNTLY. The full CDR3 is CASSLGAQNTLYF.

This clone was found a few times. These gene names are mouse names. CDR3 sequence: CASSLVGGQNTLYF. The part of the CDR3 DNA that was read is TGTGCCAGCAGTTTAGTTGGGGGTCAAAACACCTTGTAC. V usage is TRBV15 and J usage is TRBJ2-4; D might be TRBD2 (5 bases). The read is 1 residue too short to cover the CDR3 end, so that end is filled in from the germline J gene. This CDR3 spans 14 amino acids. Trimming removed 1 base from V and 1 base from J, with 6 bases in between. Germline CDR1 reads SGHND; CDR2 reads FRSKSL.

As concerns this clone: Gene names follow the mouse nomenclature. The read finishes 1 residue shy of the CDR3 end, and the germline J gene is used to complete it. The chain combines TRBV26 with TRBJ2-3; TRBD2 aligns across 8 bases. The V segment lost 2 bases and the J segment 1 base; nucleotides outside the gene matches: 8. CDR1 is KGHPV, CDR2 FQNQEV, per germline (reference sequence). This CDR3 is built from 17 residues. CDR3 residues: CASSLGGGGAGAETLYF. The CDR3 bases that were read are TGTGCCAGCAGTCTGGGCGGGGGGGGCGCCGGTGCAGAAACGCTGTAT.

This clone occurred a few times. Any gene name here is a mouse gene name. The part of the CDR3 DNA that was read is TGTGCCAGCAGTTCGGGACAGAGAGGGGAACAGTAC. Residues: CASSSGQRGEQY. The full CDR3 sequence reads CASSSGQRGEQYF. V is TRBV15 and J is TRBJ2-7, with TRBD1 identical over 7 bases. The read ends 1 residue shy of where the CDR3 ends; the end is completed using the germline J gene. V was clipped by 4 bases and J by 7 bases; unmatched bases: 7. The germline V gene encodes CDR1 SGHND and CDR2 FRSKSL. This CDR3 is built from 13 residues.

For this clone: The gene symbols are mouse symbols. The CDR3 spells CASSLSRGGSPLYF. CDR3 DNA, as far as it was read: TGTGCCAGCAGTCTGTCCAGGGGAGGTTCGCCCCTCTAC. The J gene is TRBJ1-6, the V gene TRBV26, with D possibly TRBD1 on 6 matching bases. The read finishes 1 residue shy of the CDR3 end, and the germline J gene is used to complete it. TRBJ1-6 is reported as an ORF; its role is uncertain. V lost 0 bases to trimming and J lost 9 bases, with 9 bases between them. CDR3 length equals 14 residues. Germline V gene data show CDR1 as KGHPV and CDR2 as FQNQEV (reference sequence).

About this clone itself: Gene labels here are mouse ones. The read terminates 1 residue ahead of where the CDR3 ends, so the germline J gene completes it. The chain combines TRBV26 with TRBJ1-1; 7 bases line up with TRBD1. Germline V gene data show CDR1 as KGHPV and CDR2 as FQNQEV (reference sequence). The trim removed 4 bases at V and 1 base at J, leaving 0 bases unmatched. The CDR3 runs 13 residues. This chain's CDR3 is CASSHRGNTEVFF. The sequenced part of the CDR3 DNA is TGTGCCAGCAGTCACAGGGGAAACACAGAAGTCTTC. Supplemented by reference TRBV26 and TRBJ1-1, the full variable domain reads NSKVIQTPRYLVKGQGQKAKMRCIPEKGHPVVFWYQQNKNNEFKFLINFQNQEVLQQIDMTEKRFSAECPSNSPCSLEIQSSEAGDSALYLCASSHRGNTEVFFGKGTRLTVV.

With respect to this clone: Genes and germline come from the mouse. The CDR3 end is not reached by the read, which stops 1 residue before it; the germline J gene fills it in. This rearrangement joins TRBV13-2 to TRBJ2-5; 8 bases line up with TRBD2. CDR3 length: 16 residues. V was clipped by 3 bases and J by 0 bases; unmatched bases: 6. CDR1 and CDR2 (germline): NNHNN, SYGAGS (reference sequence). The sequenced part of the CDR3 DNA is TGTGCCAGCGGTGTTGGGGGGGGTCCGAACCAAGACACCCAGTAC. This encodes CASGVGGGPNQDTQY. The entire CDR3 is CASGVGGGPNQDTQYF.

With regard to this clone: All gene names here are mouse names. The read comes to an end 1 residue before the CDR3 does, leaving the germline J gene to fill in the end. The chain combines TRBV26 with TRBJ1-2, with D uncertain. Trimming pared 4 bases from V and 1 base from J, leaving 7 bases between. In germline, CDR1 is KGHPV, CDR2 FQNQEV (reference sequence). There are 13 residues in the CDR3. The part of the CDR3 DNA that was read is TGTGCCAGCAGTCGTCGGGGAAACTCCGACTACACC. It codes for CASSRRGNSDYT. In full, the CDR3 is CASSRRGNSDYTF.

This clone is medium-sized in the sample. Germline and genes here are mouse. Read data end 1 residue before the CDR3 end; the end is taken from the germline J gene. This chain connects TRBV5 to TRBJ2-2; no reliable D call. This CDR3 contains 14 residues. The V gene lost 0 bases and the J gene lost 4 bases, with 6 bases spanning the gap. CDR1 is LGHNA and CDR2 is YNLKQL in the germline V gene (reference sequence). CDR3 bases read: TGTGCCAGCAGCCAAGAGGAGGCCACCGGGCAGCTCTAC. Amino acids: CASSQEEATGQLY. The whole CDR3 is CASSQEEATGQLYF.

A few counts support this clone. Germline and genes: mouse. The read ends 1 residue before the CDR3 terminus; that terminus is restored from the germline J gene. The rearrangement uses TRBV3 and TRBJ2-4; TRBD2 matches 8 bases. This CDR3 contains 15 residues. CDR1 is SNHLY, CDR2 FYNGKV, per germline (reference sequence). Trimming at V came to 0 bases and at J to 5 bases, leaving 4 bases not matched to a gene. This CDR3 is CASSLAGGAGNTLYF. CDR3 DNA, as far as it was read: TGTGCCAGCAGCTTAGCCGGGGGGGCTGGAAACACCTTGTAC.

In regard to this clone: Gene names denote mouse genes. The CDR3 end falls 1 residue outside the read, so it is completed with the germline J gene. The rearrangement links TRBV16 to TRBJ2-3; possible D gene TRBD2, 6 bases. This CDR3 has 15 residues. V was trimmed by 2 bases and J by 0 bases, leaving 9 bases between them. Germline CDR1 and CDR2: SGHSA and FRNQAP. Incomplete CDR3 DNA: TGTGCAAGCAGCTTATTTGGGGGAAGTGCAGAAACGCTGTAT. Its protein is CASSLFGGSAETLY. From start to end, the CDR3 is CASSLFGGSAETLYF.

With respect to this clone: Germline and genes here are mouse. The covered CDR3 bases are TGTGCAAGCTCCTACACCGGGCAGCTCTAC. Protein product: CASSYTGQLY. Given in full, the CDR3 is CASSYTGQLYF. V is TRBV16 and J is TRBJ2-2; D gene ambiguous. The CDR3 extends 1 residue past the end of the read, so its final part is completed from the germline J gene. Germline CDR1 SGHSA, CDR2 FRNQAP. This CDR3 is 11 amino acids long. V was pared by 8 bases and J by 3 bases, with 4 bases between.